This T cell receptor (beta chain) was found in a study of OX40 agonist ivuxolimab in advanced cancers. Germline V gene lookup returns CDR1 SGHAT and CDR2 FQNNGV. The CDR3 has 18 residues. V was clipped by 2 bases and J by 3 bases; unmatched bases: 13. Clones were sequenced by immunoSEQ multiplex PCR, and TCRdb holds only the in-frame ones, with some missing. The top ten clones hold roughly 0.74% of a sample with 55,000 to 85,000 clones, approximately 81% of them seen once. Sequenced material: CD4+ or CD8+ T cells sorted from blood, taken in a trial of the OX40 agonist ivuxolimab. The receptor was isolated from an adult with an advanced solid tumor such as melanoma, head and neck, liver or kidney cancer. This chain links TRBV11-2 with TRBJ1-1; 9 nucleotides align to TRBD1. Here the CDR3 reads CASSLPIDRGGSDTEAFF. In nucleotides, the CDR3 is TGTGCCAGCAGCTTACCCATCGACAGGGGGGGTAGTGACACTGAAGCTTTCTTT.